This T cell receptor (beta chain) was sequenced for a study of T-cell reconstitution after alpha-beta-depleted transplantation in children. During its preparation, the TCRbeta library received unique molecular identifiers. TCRdb independently ran MiXCR on the PCR reads; one entry per CDR3 protein. This sample has about 610,000 distinct CDR3 sequences, with over 9.5% found just once. V gave up 5 bases and J gave up 7 bases; unmatched junction bases: 6. This CDR3 contains 13 residues. Germline assignment: CDR1 SQVTM and CDR2 ANQGSEA. This clonotype was seen only a few times. The receptor was derived from a human donor who donated a stem cell graft to a child with acute myeloid leukemia. The source material was PBMCs from the stem cell graft donor, sampled from the stem cell graft. This chain uses TRBV29-1 with TRBJ2-7, with 12 bases lining up with TRBD2. CDR3 amino acids: CSVRLAGEGEQYF. The CDR3 bases are TGCAGCGTTAGACTAGCGGGAGAGGGGGAGCAGTACTTC.